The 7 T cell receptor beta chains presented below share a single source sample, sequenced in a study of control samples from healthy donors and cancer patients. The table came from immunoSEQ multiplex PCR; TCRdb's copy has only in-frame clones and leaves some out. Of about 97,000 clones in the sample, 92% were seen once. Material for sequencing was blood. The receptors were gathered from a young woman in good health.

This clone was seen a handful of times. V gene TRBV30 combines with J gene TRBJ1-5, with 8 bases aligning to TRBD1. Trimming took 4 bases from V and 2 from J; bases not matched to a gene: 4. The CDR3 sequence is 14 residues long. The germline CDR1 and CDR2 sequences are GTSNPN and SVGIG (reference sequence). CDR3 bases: TGTGCCTGGACAGGGGGCGCCGGCAATCAGCCCCAGCATTTT. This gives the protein CAWTGGAGNQPQHF. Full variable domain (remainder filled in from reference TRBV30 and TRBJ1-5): SQTIHQWPATLVQPVGSPLSLECTVEGTSNPNLYWYRQAAGRGLQLLFYSVGIGQISSEVPQNLSASRPQDRQFILSSKKLLLSDSGFYLCAWTGGAGNQPQHFGDGTRLSIL.

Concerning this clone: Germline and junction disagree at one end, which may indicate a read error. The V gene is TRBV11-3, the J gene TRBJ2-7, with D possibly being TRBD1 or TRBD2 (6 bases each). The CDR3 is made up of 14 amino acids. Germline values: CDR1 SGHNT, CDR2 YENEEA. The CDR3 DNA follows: TGTGCCAACAGCTTAAGGGGGGCGGGCTACGAGCAGTACTTC. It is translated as CANSLRGAGYEQYF.

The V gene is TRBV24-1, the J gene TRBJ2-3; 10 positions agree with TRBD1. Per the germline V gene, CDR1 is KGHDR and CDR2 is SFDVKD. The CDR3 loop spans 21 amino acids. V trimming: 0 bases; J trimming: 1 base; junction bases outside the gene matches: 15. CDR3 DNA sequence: TGTGCCACCAGTGATTTGCCCCGGGACAGGGGCGCTCAGGGAGGCACAGATACGCAGTATTTT. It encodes CATSDLPRDRGAQGGTDTQYF.

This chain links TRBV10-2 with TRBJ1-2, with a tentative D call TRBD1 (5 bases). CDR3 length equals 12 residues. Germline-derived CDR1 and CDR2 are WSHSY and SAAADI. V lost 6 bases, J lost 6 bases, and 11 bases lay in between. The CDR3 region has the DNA TGCGCCAGCAGGGAGGGGATTGATGGCTACACCTTC. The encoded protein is CASREGIDGYTF.

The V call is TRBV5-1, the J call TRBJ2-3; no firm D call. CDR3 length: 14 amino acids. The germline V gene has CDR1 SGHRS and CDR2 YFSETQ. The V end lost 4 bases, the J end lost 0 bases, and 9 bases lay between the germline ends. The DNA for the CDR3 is TGCGCCAGCAGCCTGTACAGAAGCACAGATACGCAGTATTTT. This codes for CASSLYRSTDTQYF.

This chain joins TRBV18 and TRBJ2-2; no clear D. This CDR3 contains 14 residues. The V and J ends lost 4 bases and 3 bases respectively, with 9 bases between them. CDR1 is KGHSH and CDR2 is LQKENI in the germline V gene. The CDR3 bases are TGTGCCAGCTCACTTGAGTCGGACACCGGGGAGCTGTTTTTT. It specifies CASSLESDTGELFF.

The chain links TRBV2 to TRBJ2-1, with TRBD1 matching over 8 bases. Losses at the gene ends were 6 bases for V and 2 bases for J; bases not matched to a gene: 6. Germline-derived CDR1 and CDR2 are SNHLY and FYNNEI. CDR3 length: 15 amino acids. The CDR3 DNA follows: TGTGCCAGCAGCCCACAGGGGGGCCCCTACAATGAGCAGTTCTTC. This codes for CASSPQGGPYNEQFF.